Shown below are 32 T cell receptor beta chains from a single sample sequenced in a study of breast tumors, draining lymph nodes, adjacent tissues. One entry per CDR3 protein, called by TCRdb with MiXCR from the multiplex PCR reads. The table shows around 250,000 distinct CDR3 sequences, with under 40% occurring only once. Breast cancer patients provided tissue from their axillary draining lymph nodes. The sequenced material came from axillary lymph node tissue. The receptors originated from a female donor with breast cancer. Some clones in this sample may be carry-over from other donors' samples.

This chain links TRBV9 with TRBJ2-1; 11 bases fit TRBD2. After removal of 7 bases from V and 0 bases from J, the junction contained 0 bases not matched to a gene. The CDR3 is 14 residues long. Germline assignment: CDR1 SGDLS and CDR2 YYNGEE. The CDR3 loop is CASGTSGSYNEQFF. In DNA, the CDR3 is TGTGCCAGCGGGACTAGCGGCTCCTACAATGAGCAGTTCTTC.

This clonotype was counted ten times or more. The chain couples TRBV15 to TRBJ2-1; no definite D call. CDR1 LNHNV and CDR2 YYDKDF come from the germline V gene (reference sequence). This CDR3 contains 18 residues. The V and J ends lost 0 bases and 3 bases respectively, with 18 bases between them. The CDR3 reads CATSRDPSSINLYNEQFF. CDR3 in DNA: TGTGCCACCAGCAGAGATCCCAGTTCTATAAACCTCTACAATGAGCAGTTCTTC. The complete variable domain, with remaining parts taken from reference TRBV15 and TRBJ2-1, reads DAMVIQNPRYQVTQFGKPVTLSCSQTLNHNVMYWYQQKSSQAPKLLFHYYDKDFNNEADTPDNFQSRRPNTSFCFLDIRSPGLGDTAMYLCATSRDPSSINLYNEQFFGPGTRLTVL.

This clonotype was detected many times. CDR3 residues: CASSPTKETQYF. CDR3 bases: TGTGCCAGCTCACCGACCAAAGAGACCCAGTACTTC. The chain uses TRBV18 and TRBJ2-5, with D hard to call. This CDR3 has 12 amino acids. CDR1 and CDR2 (germline): KGHSH, LQKENI. V lost 3 bases and J 3 bases, leaving 5 bases between the germline ends.

This clonotype was recorded a few times. At one of its ends the junction is not consistent with the germline gene, which may arise from a read error. The chain is built from TRBV6-5 and TRBJ1-2, with D unresolved. The germline gives CDR1 MNHEY, CDR2 SVGAGI. The CDR3 totals 15 residues. In DNA, the CDR3 is TGTGCCAGCAGTCACTCCCGGGGTCCAAACTATGGCTACACCTTC. Translating gives CASSHSRGPNYGYTF.

In this sample, this clonotype turned up many times. This chain's CDR3 is CASSIFAGTDSNSPLHF. The DNA of the CDR3 is TGTGCCAGCAGTATTTTTGCGGGAACTGACTCTAATTCACCCCTCCACTTT. The J gene is TRBJ1-6, the V gene TRBV2, with no clear D. Germline V gives CDR1 SNHLY, CDR2 FYNNEI. This CDR3 spans 17 amino acids. V lost 5 bases and J lost 6, with 20 bases in between.

This clonotype was found a few times. An end of the junction does not agree with germline; a read error may underlie this. V gene TRBV6-5 combines with J gene TRBJ1-2; the match to TRBD1 covers 7 bases. The length of the CDR3 is 14 residues. The V gene's germline CDR1 is MNHEY and CDR2 SVGAGI. In DNA, the CDR3 is TGTGCCAGCAGTCACTCACAGGGGAACTATGGCTACACCTTC. The encoded protein is CASSHSQGNYGYTF.

In its sample, this clonotype was seen many times. The chain uses TRBV13 and TRBJ2-2; D gene unclear. V was shortened by 5 bases and J by 1 base, with 8 bases between the two germline ends. In germline, CDR1 is PRHDT, CDR2 FYEKMQ (reference sequence). This CDR3 comprises 14 residues. CDR3 region: CASSRGKNTGELFF. CDR3 nucleotide sequence: TGTGCCAGCAGCCGTGGGAAGAACACCGGGGAGCTGTTTTTT.

This clonotype was detected ten times or more. V gene TRBV20-1 combines with J gene TRBJ1-6; D is perhaps TRBD1 (5 bases). The V end lost 0 bases, the J end lost 7 bases, and 13 bases lay between the germline ends. The length of the CDR3 is 15 residues. Per the germline V gene, CDR1 is DFQATT and CDR2 is SNEGSKA (reference sequence). Here the CDR3 reads CSARDRGIWNSPLHF. The CDR3 nucleotides are TGCAGTGCTAGAGATCGGGGGATCTGGAATTCACCCCTCCACTTT.

This clonotype was seen at least ten times. This chain joins TRBV20-1 and TRBJ2-3; TRBD1 matches at 9 bases. The CDR3 is 13 residues long. The V and J ends lost 3 bases and 6 bases, in that order; junction bases with no gene match: 4. Germline CDR1 is DFQATT and CDR2 is SNEGSKA (reference sequence). In DNA form, the CDR3 reads TGCAGTGCTAGGGGACAGGGAGGGGATACGCAGTATTTT. Translated: CSARGQGGDTQYF.

This chain links TRBV6-5 with TRBJ2-3; 8 nucleotides agree with TRBD2. Losses at the gene ends were 2 bases for V and 8 bases for J; bases not matched to a gene: 9. Germline-derived CDR1 and CDR2 are MNHEY and SVGAGI. The CDR3 length is 15 residues. The CDR3 region has the DNA TGTGCCAGCAGTTACGGGGGGACTAGAGTCAGTACGCAGTATTTT. The encoded protein is CASSYGGTRVSTQYF.

V usage is TRBV28 and J usage is TRBJ2-1; 8 bases are a match to TRBD1. This CDR3 region has 15 residues. Per germline, CDR1 MDHEN and CDR2 SYDVKM. The J segment lost 0 bases and the V segment lost 8 bases, leaving 6 bases of the junction unmatched. The CDR3 region has the DNA TGTGCCAGCGGAACAGGGGGAAGCTCCTACAATGAGCAGTTCTTC. It translates to CASGTGGSSYNEQFF.

This chain uses TRBV20-1 with TRBJ1-1; 8 bases are shared with TRBD1. Germline V gene sequence: CDR1 DFQATT, CDR2 SNEGSKA (reference sequence). The J segment lost 5 bases and the V segment lost 0 bases, leaving 8 bases of the junction unmatched. The CDR3 is made up of 15 amino acids. The CDR3 DNA follows: TGCAGTGCTAGAGATCCCCAGGGGGCTGGGACTGAAGCTTTCTTT. It translates to CSARDPQGAGTEAFF.

This clonotype was counted many times. The rearrangement joins TRBV2 to TRBJ2-2; the D gene is possibly TRBD2 (7 bases). The CDR3 covers 15 residues. CDR1 is SNHLY, CDR2 FYNNEI, per germline. V was shortened by 2 bases and J by 7 bases, with 14 bases between the two germline ends. The chain's CDR3 is CASSESGGPVGELFF. In DNA form, the CDR3 reads TGTGCCAGCAGTGAATCCGGGGGGCCGGTCGGGGAGCTGTTTTTT.

There are a few counts of this clonotype. The chain uses TRBV27 and TRBJ1-5; D perhaps matches TRBD1 (6 bases). Germline values: CDR1 MNHEY, CDR2 SMNVEV (reference sequence). This CDR3 contains 14 residues. V lost 3 bases to trimming and J lost 4 bases, with 10 bases between them. In DNA form, the CDR3 reads TGTGCCAGCAGTTTCGACAGGAGGAATCAGCCCCAGCATTTT. It translates to CASSFDRRNQPQHF.

The table lists this clonotype with many counts. This chain's CDR3 is CASSQDKGYQPQHF. The CDR3 DNA is TGTGCCAGCAGCCAAGACAAGGGGTATCAGCCCCAGCATTTT. The chain combines TRBV12-3 or TRBV12-4 with TRBJ1-5; D might be TRBD1 (5 bases). This CDR3 is 14 amino acids long. The germline V and J ends were trimmed by 6 bases and 5 bases, with 14 bases remaining between them.

This clonotype has at least ten counts. Given a much more abundant clone one base away, this may be a read error. This chain links TRBV20-1 with TRBJ1-3; D unresolved. Germline V gene data show CDR1 as DFQATT and CDR2 as SNEGSKA (reference sequence). The CDR3 spans 12 residues. CDR3 residues: CSARILGNTTYF. The CDR3 DNA follows: TGCAGTGCTAGAATACTGGGAAACACCACATATTTT.

Worth noting for this clonotype: A much larger clone differs from this one at a single base, so this may be a read error. Since the CDR3 does not end with the conserved phenylalanine or tryptophan, this likely comes from a read error. The chain carries TRBV9 and TRBJ2-1; unclear D gene. CDR1 and CDR2 (germline): SGDLS, YYNGEE. With 2 bases removed from V and 8 bases from J, the gap between germline ends came to 11 bases. This CDR3 has 13 residues. CDR3 sequence: CASSVGMRDEQFC. CDR3 DNA: TGTGCCAGCAGCGTTGGGATGCGAGATGAGCAGTTCTGC.

The chain is built from TRBV25-1 and TRBJ1-6, with D possibly matching TRBD1 (6 bases). CDR3 length: 16 residues. V lost 0 bases and J lost 7, with 13 bases in between. Per germline, CDR1 MGHDK and CDR2 SYGVNS. The CDR3 reads CASSEYGGTRNSPLHF. The CDR3 coding sequence is TGTGCCAGCAGTGAATATGGCGGGACACGGAATTCACCCCTCCACTTT.

As concerns this clonotype: A much bigger clone sits one base away, suggesting this may be a read error. The CDR3 spells CASGFGSANNQPQHF. CDR3 coding DNA: TGTGCTAGTGGTTTCGGCAGCGCAAACAATCAGCCCCAGCATTTT. The chain couples TRBV12-5 to TRBJ1-5, with D unresolved. Germline CDR1 and CDR2: LGHNT and FRNRAP. The CDR3 sequence is 15 residues long. Trimming shortened V by 3 bases and J by 3 bases, and 12 bases separated the two germline ends. The variable domain in full, completed from reference TRBV12-5 and TRBJ1-5, reads DARVTQTPRHKVTEMGQEVTMRCQPILGHNTVFWYRQTMMQGLELLAYFRNRAPLDDSGMPKDRFSAEMPDATLATLKIQPSEPRDSAVYFCASGFGSANNQPQHFGDGTRLSIL.

The rearrangement uses TRBV6-5 and TRBJ2-7, with D unresolved. Per germline, CDR1 MNHEY and CDR2 SVGAGI. There are 15 residues in the CDR3. Deletions cut 8 bases from V and 1 base from J, with 18 bases between. The CDR3 DNA reads as TGTGCCAGCGGGAACCCGTGGGGTCAGTCCTACGAGCAGTACTTC. It codes for CASGNPWGQSYEQYF.

Points on this clonotype: A much larger clone is a single base away; this may be a read error. This sequence joins TRBV20-1 and TRBJ2-6, with a weak D call TRBD1 (5 bases). CDR3 length equals 14 residues. Germline V gene sequence: CDR1 DFQATT, CDR2 SNEGSKA (reference sequence). CDR3 protein: CSARKSSGATVLTF. The CDR3 bases are TGCAGTGCTAGAAAAAGCTCTGGGGCCACCGTCCTGACTTTC.

There are many counts of this clonotype. V usage is TRBV5-5 and J usage is TRBJ2-1, with TRBD1 matching 9 bases. With 4 bases clipped from V and 7 bases from J, the junction kept 9 bases outside the gene matches. Per germline, CDR1 SGHKS and CDR2 YYEKEE (reference sequence). The CDR3 runs 15 residues. CDR3 loop: CASSTPRDRANEQFF. In nucleotides, the CDR3 is TGTGCCAGCAGCACCCCCCGGGACAGGGCTAATGAGCAGTTCTTC.

The chain has TRBV2 and TRBJ1-6, with 7 bases aligning to TRBD1. The CDR3 is 14 amino acids. The germline gives CDR1 SNHLY, CDR2 FYNNEI. The V and J ends lost 7 bases and 9 bases, in that order; junction bases with no gene match: 9. The CDR3 sequence: CASKGAHARSPLHF. CDR3 sequence (DNA): TGTGCCAGCAAGGGGGCGCATGCTCGTTCACCCCTCCACTTT.

On this clonotype: The junction shows a germline mismatch at one end, possibly a read error. The chain has TRBV2 and TRBJ1-6; 9 positions agree with TRBD1. The CDR3 has 19 amino acids. Germline V CDR1 and CDR2: SNHLY, FYNNEI. CDR3 sequence reads: CATSDAGTGFAQYNSPLHF. The CDR3 coding sequence is TGTGCCACCAGTGATGCCGGGACAGGGTTCGCGCAGTATAATTCACCCCTCCACTTT. The variable domain in full, completed from reference TRBV2 and TRBJ1-6, reads EPEVTQTPSHQVTQMGQEVILRCVPISNHLYFYWYRQILGQKVEFLVSFYNNEISEKSEIFDDQFSVERPDGSNFTLKIRSTKLEDSAMYFCATSDAGTGFAQYNSPLHFGNGTRLTVT.

This clonotype has ten or more counts. The V gene is TRBV20-1, the J gene TRBJ2-1; TRBD2 matches at 10 bases. Trimming at V came to 6 bases and at J to 7 bases, leaving 9 bases not matched to a gene. Germline-derived CDR1 and CDR2 are DFQATT and SNEGSKA (reference sequence). The CDR3 spans 14 residues. CDR3 DNA: TGCAGTGCCCCGAGCGGGAGGGCTGTTAATGAGCAGTTCTTC. This codes for CSAPSGRAVNEQFF.

This chain uses TRBV19 with TRBJ2-6, with 9 bases that match TRBD1. Germline V CDR1 and CDR2: LNHDA, SQIVND (reference sequence). V trimming: 4 bases; J trimming: 2 bases; junction bases outside the gene matches: 9. The CDR3 totals 18 residues. The CDR3 DNA reads TGTGCCAGTAGTACCATAAGGGGGACAGGGACTGGGGCCAACGTCCTGACTTTC. Translated: CASSTIRGTGTGANVLTF. The variable domain in full, completed from reference TRBV19 and TRBJ2-6, reads DGGITQSPKYLFRKEGQNVTLSCEQNLNHDAMYWYRQDPGQGLRLIYYSQIVNDFQKGDIAEGYSVSREKKESFPLTVTSAQKNPTAFYLCASSTIRGTGTGANVLTFGAGSRLTVL.

Details on this clonotype: A much larger clone differs from this one at a single base, so this may be a read error. The chain recombines TRBV12-3 or TRBV12-4 with TRBJ1-6, with D perhaps matching TRBD1 (5 bases). This CDR3 contains 17 residues. V gave up 3 bases and J gave up 10 bases, with 22 bases separating them. The CDR3 DNA reads TGTGCCAGCAGTTTCGCGGTCTCGGTAGGGGCCAAGTCACCCCTCCACTTT. It translates to CASSFAVSVGAKSPLHF.

At least ten counts were recorded for this clonotype. V gene TRBV10-3 combines with J gene TRBJ2-2; TRBD2 aligns across 7 bases. This CDR3 region has 15 residues. The germline CDR1 and CDR2 sequences are ENHRY and SYGVKD. V lost 6 bases and J lost 1; bases outside the gene matches: 5. This CDR3 reads CAIRPSGENTGELFF. CDR3 coding DNA: TGTGCCATCAGACCCAGCGGGGAGAACACCGGGGAGCTGTTTTTT.

This clonotype was recorded only once. This rearrangement joins TRBV19 to TRBJ1-6; 8 nucleotides align to TRBD1. The germline CDR1 and CDR2 sequences are LNHDA and SQIVND (reference sequence). J was trimmed by 10 bases and V by 10 bases; bases with no gene match: 9. CDR3 length: 13 residues. CDR3 sequence reads: CATTDRVSSPLHF. CDR3 DNA sequence: TGTGCCACTACGGACAGGGTATCCTCACCCCTCCACTTT.

There are a few counts of this clonotype. The chain carries TRBV6-4 and TRBJ2-1; 8 nucleotides line up with TRBD2. The germline V gene has CDR1 MRHNA and CDR2 SNTAGT. CDR3 length equals 15 residues. Trimming removed 2 bases from V and 2 bases from J; junction bases left unmatched: 2. The CDR3 DNA is TGTGCCAGCAGTGACCGGGGGGGAGCCTACAATGAGCAGTTCTTC. Translating it yields CASSDRGGAYNEQFF.

This clonotype was recorded many times. The CDR3 bases are TGCGCCAGCAGCTTGGCCACAGGGCCACGGGACGGGGAGCTGTTTTTT. Amino acid sequence: CASSLATGPRDGELFF. V and J are TRBV5-1 and TRBJ2-2, with D perhaps TRBD1 (6 bases). This CDR3 is built from 16 residues. V was clipped by 0 bases and J by 7 bases, with 16 bases between them. Germline-derived CDR1 and CDR2 are SGHRS and YFSETQ.

CDR3 protein: CSVVDRGLFGYTF. In DNA form, the CDR3 reads TGCAGCGTTGTCGACAGGGGGCTCTTTGGCTACACCTTC. This sequence joins TRBV29-1 and TRBJ1-2; the match to TRBD1 covers 10 bases. There are 13 residues in the CDR3. Looked up from germline, CDR1 is SQVTM and CDR2 is ANQGSEA. V dropped 4 bases and J dropped 7; count of bases not matched to a gene: 6.